This record covers a single TCR beta chain. This clonotype was seen repeatedly, ten times or more. The clone's antigen remains unknown. The input lacks base qualities; no much larger clone sits a single base away. A case-control design nested within a healthcare worker cohort in London, UK, was used, with weekly nasopharyngeal swab PCR tests and blood sampling performed. Healthcare workers were enrolled in the week of the UK lockdown, from 23 to 31 March 2020, and were followed every week for up to about 15 weeks. The source of the sample is a study of early T cells in non-severe SARS-CoV-2 infection (dated by TCRdb to the early 2020s). Study-level background: TCR sequencing used bulk RNA from unsorted whole blood, so alpha and beta chains could not be paired. Results the study describes overall, beyond this receptor: VDJdb matching was skewed toward anti-spike CD8 responses, so virus-specific expansions were likely underestimated and private and CD4 specificities were missed.

Inclusive of the bounding cysteine and phenylalanine, the CDR3 is 15 residues long. The DNA shown is the 45-base CDR3, in frame from base 1. Germline trimming amounts to 5 bases on V and 1 base on J, with 6 as the count of junction bases outside the gene matches. Receptor amplification or capture employed 5' RACE. Sequencing relied on a NextSeq 500. In the TCR library protocol, unique molecular identifiers were attached to individual cDNA molecules to correct for PCR bias and sequencing error. Both TCR alpha and beta chains were sequenced, and tight co-correlation was observed between alpha and beta sequence abundances in each sample. The published analysis was carried out like this. Decombinator V4 was used to perform V gene, J gene and CDR3 annotation of TCR sequences. Expanded TCRs were defined as changing significantly between any two time points under a Poisson model with p below 0.0001. TCR abundances were normalised to the total number of TCRs sequenced per sample and expressed as counts per million. MAIT TCRs were defined by TRAV1-2 paired with TRAJ12, TRAJ20 or TRAJ33, and iNKT TCRs by TRAV10 paired with TRAJ18. A search of VDJdb, accessed on 1 November 2021, was run for TCRs annotated to CMV, EBV and SARS-CoV-2, with TCRs annotated for multiple antigens excluded. Through fastp at Q25 and MiXCR, TCRdb rebuilt clones from the public reads, retaining in-frame beta chains. Rows are combined by CDR3 protein, so each entry shows the most common genes and DNA. The V and J calls shown here were made by TCRdb, not taken from the authors' results. In all, the sample holds more than 20,000 distinct CDR3 sequences, and roughly 4.1% of those were seen once. The ten biggest clones cover 4.4% of the sample.

Input material: whole blood. The receptor was isolated from an adult who was a healthcare worker with PCR-confirmed SARS-CoV-2 infection or an uninfected control (not recorded which). The V gene is TRBV12-3 or TRBV12-4 and the J gene is TRBJ2-7; 9 bases in between match TRBD2. Read as DNA, the sequence is TGTGCCAGCAGTCCCTCCCTAGCGGGATCCTACGAGCAGTACTTC. This encodes CASSPSLAGSYEQYF.